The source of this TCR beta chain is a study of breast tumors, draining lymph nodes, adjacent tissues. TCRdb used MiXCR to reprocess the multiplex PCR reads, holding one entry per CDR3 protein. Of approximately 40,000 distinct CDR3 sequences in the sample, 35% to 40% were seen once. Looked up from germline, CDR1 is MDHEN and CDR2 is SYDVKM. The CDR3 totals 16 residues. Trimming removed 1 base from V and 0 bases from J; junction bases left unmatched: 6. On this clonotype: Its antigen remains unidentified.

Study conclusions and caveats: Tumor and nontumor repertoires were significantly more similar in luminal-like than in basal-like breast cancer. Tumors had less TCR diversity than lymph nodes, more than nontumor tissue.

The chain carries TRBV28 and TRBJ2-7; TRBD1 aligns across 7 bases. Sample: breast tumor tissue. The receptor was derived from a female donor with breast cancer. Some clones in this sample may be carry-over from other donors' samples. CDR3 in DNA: TGTGCCAGCAGTTTATCTGTAGGGGGCCTCTCCTACGAGCAGTACTTC. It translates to CASSLSVGGLSYEQYF.